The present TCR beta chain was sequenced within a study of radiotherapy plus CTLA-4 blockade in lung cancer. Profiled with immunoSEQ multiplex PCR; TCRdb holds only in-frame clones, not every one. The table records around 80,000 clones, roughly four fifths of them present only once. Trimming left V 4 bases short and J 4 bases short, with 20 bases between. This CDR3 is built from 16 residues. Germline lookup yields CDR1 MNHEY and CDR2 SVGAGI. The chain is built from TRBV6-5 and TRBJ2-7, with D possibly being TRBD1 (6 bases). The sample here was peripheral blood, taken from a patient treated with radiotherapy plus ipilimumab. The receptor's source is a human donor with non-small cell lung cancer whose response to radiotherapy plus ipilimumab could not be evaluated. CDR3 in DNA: TGTGCCAGCAGTTTTTCCGCAGGGGAGAGGTCATACGAGCAGTACTTC. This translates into CASSFSAGERSYEQYF.